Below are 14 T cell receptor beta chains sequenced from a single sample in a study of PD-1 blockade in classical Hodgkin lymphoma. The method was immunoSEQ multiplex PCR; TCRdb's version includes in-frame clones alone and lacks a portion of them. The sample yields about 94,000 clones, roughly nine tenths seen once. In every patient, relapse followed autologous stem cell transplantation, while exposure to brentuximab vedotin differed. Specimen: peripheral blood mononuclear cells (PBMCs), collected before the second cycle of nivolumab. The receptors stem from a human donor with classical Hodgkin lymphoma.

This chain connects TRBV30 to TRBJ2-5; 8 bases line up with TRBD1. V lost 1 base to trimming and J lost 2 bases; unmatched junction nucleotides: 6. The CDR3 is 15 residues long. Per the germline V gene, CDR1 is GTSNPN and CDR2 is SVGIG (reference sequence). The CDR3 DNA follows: TGTGCCTGGAGTGCTCAGACAGGGGCGCAAGAGACCCAGTACTTC. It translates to CAWSAQTGAQETQYF.

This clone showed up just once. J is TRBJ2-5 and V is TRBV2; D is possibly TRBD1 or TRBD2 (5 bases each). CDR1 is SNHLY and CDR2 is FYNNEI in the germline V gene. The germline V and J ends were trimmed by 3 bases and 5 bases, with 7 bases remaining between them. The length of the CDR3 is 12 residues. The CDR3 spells CASSDEGETQYF. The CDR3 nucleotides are TGTGCCAGCAGTGACGAGGGGGAGACCCAGTACTTC.

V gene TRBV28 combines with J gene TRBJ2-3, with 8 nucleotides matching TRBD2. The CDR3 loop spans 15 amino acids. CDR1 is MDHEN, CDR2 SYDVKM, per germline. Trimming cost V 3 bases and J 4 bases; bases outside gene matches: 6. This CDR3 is CASSFDGRGPDTQYF. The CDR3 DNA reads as TGTGCCAGCAGTTTTGACGGGAGGGGCCCAGATACGCAGTATTTT. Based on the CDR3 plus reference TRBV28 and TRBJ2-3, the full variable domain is DVKVTQSSRYLVKRTGEKVFLECVQDMDHENMFWYRQDPGLGLRLIYFSYDVKMKEKGDIPEGYSVSREKKERFSLILESASTNQTSMYLCASSFDGRGPDTQYFGPGTRLTVL.

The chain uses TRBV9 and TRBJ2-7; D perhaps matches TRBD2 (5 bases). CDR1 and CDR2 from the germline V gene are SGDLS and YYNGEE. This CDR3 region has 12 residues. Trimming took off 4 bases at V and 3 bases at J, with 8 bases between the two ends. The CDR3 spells CASSPGNYEQYF. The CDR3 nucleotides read TGTGCCAGCAGCCCGGGGAACTACGAGCAGTACTTC.

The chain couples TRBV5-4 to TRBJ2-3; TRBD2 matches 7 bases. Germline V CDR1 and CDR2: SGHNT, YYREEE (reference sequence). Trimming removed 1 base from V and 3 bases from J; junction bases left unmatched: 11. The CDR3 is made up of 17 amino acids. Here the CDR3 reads CASSLSPAGSGTDTQYF. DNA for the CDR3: TGTGCCAGCAGCTTGTCTCCAGCGGGGTCGGGTACAGATACGCAGTATTTT.

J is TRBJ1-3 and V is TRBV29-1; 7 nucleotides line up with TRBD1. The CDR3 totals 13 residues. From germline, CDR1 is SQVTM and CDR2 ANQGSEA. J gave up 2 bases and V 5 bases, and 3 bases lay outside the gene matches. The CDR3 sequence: CSVTTGAGNTIYF. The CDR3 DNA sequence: TGCAGCGTTACCACAGGGGCTGGAAACACCATATATTTT.

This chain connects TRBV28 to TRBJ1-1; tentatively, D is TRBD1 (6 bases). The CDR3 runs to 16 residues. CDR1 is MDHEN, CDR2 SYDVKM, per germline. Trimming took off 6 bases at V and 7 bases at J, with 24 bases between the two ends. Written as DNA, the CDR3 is TGTGCCAGCAGACTCTCGCATCAGGGGCGCAGGATTGAAGCTTTCTTT. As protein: CASRLSHQGRRIEAFF.

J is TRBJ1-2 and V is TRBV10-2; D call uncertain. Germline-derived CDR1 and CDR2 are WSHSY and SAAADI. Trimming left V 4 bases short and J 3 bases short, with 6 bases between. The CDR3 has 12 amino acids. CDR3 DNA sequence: TGCGCCAGCAGTGGGGGAGACTATGGCTACACCTTC. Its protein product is CASSGGDYGYTF.

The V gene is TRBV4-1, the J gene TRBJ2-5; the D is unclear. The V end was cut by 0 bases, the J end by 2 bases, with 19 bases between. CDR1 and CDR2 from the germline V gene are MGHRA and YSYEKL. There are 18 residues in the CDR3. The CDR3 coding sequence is TGCGCCAGCAGCCAAGATCCTTCCTTTATCGGCCAACAAGAGACCCAGTACTTC. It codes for CASSQDPSFIGQQETQYF.

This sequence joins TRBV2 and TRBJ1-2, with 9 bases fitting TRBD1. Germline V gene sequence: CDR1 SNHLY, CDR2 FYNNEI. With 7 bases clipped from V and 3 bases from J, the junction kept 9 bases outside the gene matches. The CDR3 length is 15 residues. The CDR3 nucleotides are TGTGCCAGCAATGGGGCACAGGGGGCTCACTATGGCTACACCTTC. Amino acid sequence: CASNGAQGAHYGYTF.

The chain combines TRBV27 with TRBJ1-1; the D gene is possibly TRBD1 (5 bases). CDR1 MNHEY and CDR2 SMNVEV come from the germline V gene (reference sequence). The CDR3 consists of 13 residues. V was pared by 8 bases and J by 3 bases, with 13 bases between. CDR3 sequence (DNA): TGTGCCAGCGGACTTGGGACTGACACTGAAGCTTTCTTT. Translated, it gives CASGLGTDTEAFF.

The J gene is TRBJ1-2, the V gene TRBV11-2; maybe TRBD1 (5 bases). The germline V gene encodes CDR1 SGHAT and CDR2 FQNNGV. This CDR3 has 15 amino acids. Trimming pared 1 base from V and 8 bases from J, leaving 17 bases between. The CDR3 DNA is TGTGCCAGCAGCTTAGCCGGGGGATCCCCCCACGGCTACACCTTC. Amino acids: CASSLAGGSPHGYTF. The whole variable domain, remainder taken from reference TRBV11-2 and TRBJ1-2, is EAGVAQSPRYKIIEKRQSVAFWCNPISGHATLYWYQQILGQGPKLLIQFQNNGVVDDSQLPKDRFSAERLKGVDSTLKIQPAKLEDSAVYLCASSLAGGSPHGYTFGSGTRLTVV.

CDR3 DNA: TGTGCCAGCAGCCCTTCGGGGGCGACCTCCTACGAGCAGTACTTC. Its translation: CASSPSGATSYEQYF. This chain uses TRBV28 with TRBJ2-7; D tentatively fits TRBD1 or TRBD2 (6 bases each). CDR1 and CDR2 (germline): MDHEN, SYDVKM. This CDR3 comprises 15 residues. V lost 6 bases, J lost 0 bases, and 15 bases lay in between.

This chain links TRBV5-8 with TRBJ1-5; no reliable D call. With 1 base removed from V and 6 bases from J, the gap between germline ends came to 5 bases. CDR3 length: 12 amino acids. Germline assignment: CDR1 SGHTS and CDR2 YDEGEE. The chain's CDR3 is CASSLNGQPQHF. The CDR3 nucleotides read TGTGCCAGCAGCTTGAACGGTCAGCCCCAGCATTTT.